These 3 T cell receptor beta chains share one sample of origin, sequenced in a study of blood T cells in healthy people across ages. Together with a sample-barcoded 5' primer, a J-beta primer mix was included in a second PCR lasting 7 to 11 cycles. TCRdb analysed the 5' RACE reads with MiXCR anew, one entry per CDR3 protein. The sample holds about 800,000 distinct CDR3 sequences, roughly 64% seen once. Material: blood. These receptors were collected from a man between 25 and 39 years old in good health.

This chain joins TRBV10-3 and TRBJ2-1; D is uncertain. The V end lost 0 bases, the J end lost 7 bases, and 16 bases lay between the germline ends. The CDR3 totals 16 residues. The germline V gene has CDR1 ENHRY and CDR2 SYGVKD. In DNA, the CDR3 is TGTGCCATCAGTGAGTCGGGCCCCTGGGGATATAATGAGCAGTTCTTC. Translating gives CAISESGPWGYNEQFF.

The rearrangement uses TRBV4-2 and TRBJ2-6; D gene unclear. Germline V gives CDR1 LGHNA, CDR2 YNFKEQ. Trimming stripped 0 bases from V and 0 bases from J, with 12 bases between. The CDR3 is 18 amino acids. The CDR3 bases are TGTGCCAGCAGCCAAGAGGCCGCCAGAGGCTCTGGGGCCAACGTCCTGACTTTC. Amino acids: CASSQEAARGSGANVLTF.

The chain is built from TRBV7-3 and TRBJ2-1; TRBD2 matches at 7 bases. This CDR3 has 13 residues. With 5 bases clipped from V and 6 bases from J, the junction kept 4 bases outside the gene matches. Germline lookup yields CDR1 SGHTA and CDR2 FQGTGA. CDR3 in amino acids: CASSPTSSNEQFF. The CDR3 nucleotides are TGTGCCAGCAGCCCGACTAGCAGCAATGAGCAGTTCTTC.